This TCR beta chain was recorded in a study of control samples from healthy donors and cancer patients. The repertoire was sequenced with immunoSEQ multiplex PCR; TCRdb's copy has only in-frame clones and lacks some. The sample carries 90,000 to 150,000 clones, approximately 88% recorded once. There are 14 residues in the CDR3. With 3 bases removed from V and 6 bases from J, the gap between germline ends came to 9 bases. Per the germline V gene, CDR1 is MGHDK and CDR2 is SYGVNS. The specimen was blood. The chain carries TRBV25-1 and TRBJ1-6; D may be TRBD1 (5 bases). The sequence derives from a middle-aged man in good health. The CDR3 coding sequence is TGTGCCAGCAGTGATTCCGGGGGTAATTCACCCCTCCACTTT. Amino acids: CASSDSGGNSPLHF.